These 23 T cell receptor beta chains originate from one sample sequenced in a study of control samples from healthy donors and cancer patients. Method: immunoSEQ multiplex PCR; TCRdb's copy keeps in-frame clones and lacks some. Altogether about 50,000 clones are present, 95% to 97% being singletons, with the ten largest covering 1.5% to 2%. The source material was blood. These receptors were collected from a woman in her 30s in good health.

The rearrangement uses TRBV9 and TRBJ2-5; the D gene is possibly TRBD2 (6 bases). The ends were cut back, 0 bases at V and 5 bases at J, with 11 bases in the middle. CDR1 SGDLS and CDR2 YYNGEE come from the germline V gene. The CDR3 has 14 residues. The chain's CDR3 is CASSVAPSGETQYF. The CDR3 DNA reads TGTGCCAGCAGCGTAGCCCCCAGCGGGGAGACCCAGTACTTC.

Worth noting for this clone: One junction end does not reproduce the germline sequence, and a read error may be involved. This sequence joins TRBV2 and TRBJ2-4; a weak D match, TRBD1 (5 bases). CDR3 length equals 15 residues. Per germline, CDR1 SNHLY and CDR2 FYNNEI. The CDR3 region has the DNA TGTGCCAGCAGAGAAGGGGTCGCAGCCAAAAACATTCAGTACTTC. Translation: CASREGVAAKNIQYF.

This clone was picked up one time. CDR3 residues: CASSSLAEGLVEQYF. CDR3 DNA: TGTGCCAGCAGTTCCTTAGCGGAGGGGTTAGTCGAGCAGTACTTC. This rearrangement joins TRBV27 to TRBJ2-7; a weak D match, TRBD2 (6 bases). V lost 4 bases and J 6 bases, leaving 19 bases between the germline ends. The germline CDR1 and CDR2 sequences are MNHEY and SMNVEV (reference sequence). The CDR3 is 15 amino acids.

This clone was recorded only once. The J gene is TRBJ1-1, the V gene TRBV4-1, with D possibly TRBD1 on 5 matching bases. CDR3 size: 16 residues. CDR1 and CDR2 from the germline V gene are MGHRA and YSYEKL. Between the trimmed V and J ends, which lost 4 bases and 0 bases, there was a span of 15 bases. DNA of the CDR3: TGCGCCAGCAGCCCCGACAGAGGCCAGTTGAACACTGAAGCTTTCTTT. It codes for CASSPDRGQLNTEAFF.

This clone was seen a single time. The chain links TRBV30 to TRBJ1-1, with D tentatively TRBD1 (5 bases). V lost 4 bases to trimming and J lost 4 bases, with 13 bases between them. The CDR3 runs 13 residues. Germline assignment: CDR1 GTSNPN and CDR2 SVGIG (reference sequence). In nucleotides, the CDR3 is TGTGCCTGGAATTTATTGGGGGGCACTGAAGCTTTCTTT. The encoded protein is CAWNLLGGTEAFF.

The gene calls are TRBV11-2 and TRBJ2-5; D is possibly TRBD1 or TRBD2 (5 bases each). Trimming removed 1 base at V and 7 bases at J, with 16 bases between. Germline V gene sequence: CDR1 SGHAT, CDR2 FQNNGV. The CDR3 sequence is 15 residues long. Written as DNA, the CDR3 is TGTGCCAGCAGCTTAGGGGACCACCAGGGAATGACCCAGTACTTC. Protein: CASSLGDHQGMTQYF. The whole variable domain, filled in from reference TRBV11-2 and TRBJ2-5, reads EAGVAQSPRYKIIEKRQSVAFWCNPISGHATLYWYQQILGQGPKLLIQFQNNGVVDDSQLPKDRFSAERLKGVDSTLKIQPAKLEDSAVYLCASSLGDHQGMTQYFGPGTRLLVL.

The CDR3 DNA follows: TGTGCCAGCAGCGGCCGGGACTCTGGCTACACCTTC. It encodes CASSGRDSGYTF. This sequence joins TRBV11-2 and TRBJ1-2, with D maybe TRBD1 (5 bases). Germline V gives CDR1 SGHAT, CDR2 FQNNGV. The V end was cut by 5 bases, the J end by 7 bases, with 11 bases between. The length of the CDR3 is 12 residues.

The genes are TRBV5-4 and TRBJ2-2, with 15 positions matching TRBD2. The CDR3 contains 16 residues. Germline-derived CDR1 and CDR2 are SGHNT and YYREEE (reference sequence). The junction had 2 bases not matched to a gene; V was cut back by 4 bases and J by 4 bases. DNA for the CDR3: TGTGCCAGCAGCGGGGGACTAGCGGGAGGCACCGGGGAGCTGTTTTTT. It codes for CASSGGLAGGTGELFF.

In this sample, this clone turned up once. V and J are TRBV20-1 and TRBJ2-1; D not certain. V dropped 1 base and J dropped 9 bases, with 7 bases sitting between them. The germline CDR1 and CDR2 sequences are DFQATT and SNEGSKA (reference sequence). CDR3 length: 11 amino acids. The CDR3 protein is CSARVGVEQFF. CDR3 sequence (DNA): TGCAGTGCTAGAGTTGGGGTTGAGCAGTTCTTC.

The chain couples TRBV6-6 to TRBJ2-2; no clear D gene. The ends were cut back, 8 bases at V and 4 bases at J, with 8 bases in the middle. CDR3 size: 12 residues. In germline, CDR1 is MNHNY, CDR2 SVGAGI (reference sequence). The CDR3 loop is CASATFTGELFF. In DNA form, the CDR3 reads TGTGCCAGCGCCACGTTCACCGGGGAGCTGTTTTTT.

The chain employs TRBV27 and TRBJ2-2, with 8 bases matching TRBD2. J was trimmed by 6 bases and V by 5 bases; bases with no gene match: 2. The CDR3 contains 13 residues. Germline V gives CDR1 MNHEY, CDR2 SMNVEV (reference sequence). The CDR3 loop is CASSTRGAGELFF. DNA of the CDR3: TGTGCCAGCAGTACGCGGGGGGCCGGGGAGCTGTTTTTT.

The chain joins TRBV27 to TRBJ2-2; TRBD1 might be the D (6 bases). CDR1 is MNHEY, CDR2 SMNVEV, per germline (reference sequence). CDR3 size: 14 residues. Trimming shortened V by 11 bases and J by 4 bases, and 17 bases separated the two germline ends. The CDR3 is CASSSGTTTGELFF. Written as DNA, the CDR3 is TGTGCCTCTTCATCCGGGACAACCACCGGGGAGCTGTTTTTT.

The chain has TRBV4-1 and TRBJ2-5; maybe TRBD2 (5 bases). Looked up from germline, CDR1 is MGHRA and CDR2 is YSYEKL. V lost 1 base and J lost 5, with 14 bases in between. This CDR3 has 15 amino acids. The CDR3, as DNA: TGCGCCAGCAGCCAAGTGGCCCAACCGGGGGAGACCCAGTACTTC. Encoded protein: CASSQVAQPGETQYF.

This rearrangement joins TRBV30 to TRBJ2-1; D possibly corresponds to TRBD2 (5 bases). The CDR3 is made up of 15 amino acids. Germline V lookup: CDR1 GTSNPN, CDR2 SVGIG (reference sequence). Trimming left V 2 bases short and J 10 bases short, with 21 bases between. The CDR3 region has the DNA TGTGCCTGGAGTACTACGGTACTAGGGCGATTGGAGCAGTTCTTC. Protein product: CAWSTTVLGRLEQFF.

This chain connects TRBV18 to TRBJ2-3, with D unresolved. The ends were cut back, 3 bases at V and 5 bases at J, with 9 bases in the middle. Looked up from germline, CDR1 is KGHSH and CDR2 is LQKENI. This CDR3 contains 13 residues. As DNA, the CDR3 is TGTGCCAGCTCACCGGCAGGCAGAGATACGCAGTATTTT. Translating gives CASSPAGRDTQYF.

The chain couples TRBV2 to TRBJ1-2; weak D call: TRBD1 (6 bases). This CDR3 contains 14 residues. The germline CDR1 and CDR2 sequences are SNHLY and FYNNEI. Trimming cost V 1 base and J 3 bases, with 9 bases left between them. CDR3 region: CASSEVAGDYGYTF. CDR3 nucleotides: TGTGCCAGCAGTGAAGTTGCAGGGGACTATGGCTACACCTTC.

The chain recombines TRBV7-9 with TRBJ2-7; 7 nucleotides line up with TRBD2. Trimming cost V 5 bases and J 5 bases; bases outside gene matches: 3. Germline V CDR1 and CDR2: SEHNR, FQNEAQ (reference sequence). The CDR3 is 12 amino acids. The CDR3 spells CASSPTSNEQYF. The CDR3, as DNA: TGTGCCAGCAGCCCGACTAGCAACGAGCAGTACTTC.

The chain employs TRBV6-1 and TRBJ2-7; maybe TRBD2 (5 bases). Trimming removed 1 base at V and 4 bases at J, with 14 bases between. Germline V gene lookup returns CDR1 MNHNS and CDR2 SASEGT. The CDR3 is made up of 15 amino acids. The CDR3 is CASSEGGPGLYEQYF. DNA of the CDR3: TGTGCCAGCAGTGAAGGAGGGCCGGGTCTGTACGAGCAGTACTTC.

This chain joins TRBV29-1 and TRBJ1-1; D gene uncertain. V was trimmed by 6 bases and J by 8 bases, leaving 10 bases between them. The germline CDR1 and CDR2 sequences are SQVTM and ANQGSEA. This CDR3 is built from 10 residues. The CDR3 region is CSVGYTEAFF. Written as DNA, the CDR3 is TGCAGCGTGGGGTATACCGAAGCTTTCTTT.

This CDR3 reads CASSFSHRTIDTQYF. The CDR3 nucleotides read TGTGCCAGCAGCTTTTCCCATAGGACCATAGATACGCAGTATTTT. The chain combines TRBV7-3 with TRBJ2-3; D is undetermined. Germline CDR1 is SGHTA and CDR2 is FQGTGA. Trimming took 3 bases from V and 5 from J, leaving 15 bases between them. The CDR3 loop spans 15 amino acids. Together with reference TRBV7-3 and TRBJ2-3, the CDR3 gives the full variable domain: GAGVSQTPSNKVTEKGKYVELRCDPISGHTALYWYRQSLGQGPEFLIYFQGTGAADDSGLPNDRFFAVRPEGSVSTLKIQRTERGDSAVYLCASSFSHRTIDTQYFGPGTRLTVL.

The chain employs TRBV15 and TRBJ1-5; D is ambiguous. CDR3 length: 15 amino acids. CDR1 and CDR2 from the germline V gene are LNHNV and YYDKDF (reference sequence). The germline V and J ends were trimmed by 0 bases and 6 bases, with 12 bases remaining between them. The CDR3 coding sequence is TGTGCCACCAGCAGAGATCTGGGAGAAAGTCAGCCCCAGCATTTT. This translates into CATSRDLGESQPQHF.

The V gene is TRBV9, the J gene TRBJ2-1; perhaps TRBD1 as D (7 bases). The length of the CDR3 is 16 residues. CDR1 is SGDLS, CDR2 YYNGEE, per germline. V was clipped by 0 bases and J by 8 bases, with 18 bases between them. Written as DNA, the CDR3 is TGTGCCAGCAGCGTAGGGGTCGGGAGACAGGGCGATGAGCAGTTCTTC. As protein: CASSVGVGRQGDEQFF.

The rearrangement joins TRBV27 to TRBJ2-7; possibly TRBD2 for D (5 bases). This CDR3 has 15 residues. With 1 base removed from V and 1 base from J, the gap between germline ends came to 11 bases. The germline gives CDR1 MNHEY, CDR2 SMNVEV (reference sequence). CDR3 sequence (DNA): TGTGCCAGCAGTTTATTCGGGATCAGTTCCTACGAGCAGTACTTC. Amino acid sequence: CASSLFGISSYEQYF.